The next 23 T cell receptor beta chains were all read from a single sample in a study of cytomegalovirus exposure and HLA in healthy donors. Both 60 Vbeta primers and 13 Jbeta primers went into the PCR. The repertoire was sequenced with immunoSEQ multiplex PCR; TCRdb's copy has only in-frame clones and lacks some. Here the sample spans about 170,000 clones, approximately 67% being singletons. The material sequenced was PBMCs. The source is a man in his forties in good health and CMV-seronegative.

The chain joins TRBV30 to TRBJ2-5; unclear D gene. CDR1 and CDR2 (germline): GTSNPN, SVGIG (reference sequence). V dropped 2 bases and J dropped 4 bases, with 5 bases sitting between them. CDR3 length: 11 residues. Here the CDR3 reads CAWSPGETQYF. CDR3 nucleotides: TGTGCCTGGAGTCCCGGAGAGACCCAGTACTTC.

This clone was picked up a small number of times. This chain joins TRBV19 and TRBJ2-5; no reliable D call. With the DNA end fitting TRBJ2-7 better, the J assignment may be wrong. The germline V gene has CDR1 LNHDA and CDR2 SQIVND (reference sequence). The CDR3 is 17 residues long. CDR3 sequence: CASSMSSIGGTNYEQYF. CDR3 in DNA: TGTGCCAGTAGTATGTCCAGTATAGGCGGAACGAACTACGAGCAGTACTTC.

A few counts support this clone. The chain joins TRBV27 to TRBJ2-3; 14 bases align to TRBD2. With V trimmed by 5 bases and J by 3 bases, 10 bases remained unmatched. This CDR3 contains 18 residues. Germline V gene sequence: CDR1 MNHEY, CDR2 SMNVEV (reference sequence). CDR3 in amino acids: CASSNLPGLAGETDTQYF. The DNA for the CDR3 is TGTGCCAGCAGTAACCTCCCGGGACTAGCGGGAGAAACAGATACGCAGTATTTT.

The V and J genes are TRBV5-1 and TRBJ1-4, with D possibly matching TRBD1 (5 bases). The V end was cut by 0 bases, the J end by 4 bases, with 13 bases between. This CDR3 is built from 16 residues. The germline V gene has CDR1 SGHRS and CDR2 YFSETQ. The CDR3 region has the DNA TGCGCCAGCAGCTTGGCCTCGGGCAGGGTTAATGAAAAACTGTTTTTT. It encodes CASSLASGRVNEKLFF. The variable domain in full, with the rest retrieved from reference TRBV5-1 and TRBJ1-4, is KAGVTQTPRYLIKTRGQQVTLSCSPISGHRSVSWYQQTPGQGLQFLFEYFSETQRNKGNFPGRFSGRQFSNSRSEMNVSTLELGDSALYLCASSLASGRVNEKLFFGSGTQLSVL.

This clone was found a few times. The gene calls are TRBV5-1 and TRBJ1-1, with unresolved D. The CDR3 length is 13 residues. CDR1 SGHRS and CDR2 YFSETQ come from the germline V gene. Trimming stripped 0 bases from V and 0 bases from J, with 3 bases between. CDR3 bases: TGCGCCAGCAGCTTGGGGCTGAACACTGAAGCTTTCTTT. It specifies CASSLGLNTEAFF. The full variable domain, rest sourced from reference TRBV5-1 and TRBJ1-1, is KAGVTQTPRYLIKTRGQQVTLSCSPISGHRSVSWYQQTPGQGLQFLFEYFSETQRNKGNFPGRFSGRQFSNSRSEMNVSTLELGDSALYLCASSLGLNTEAFFGQGTRLTVV.

This chain connects TRBV2 to TRBJ2-7; 7 bases are a match to TRBD1. The junction had 5 bases not matched to a gene; V was cut back by 8 bases and J by 4 bases. Per the germline V gene, CDR1 is SNHLY and CDR2 is FYNNEI. The CDR3 has 12 residues. CDR3 sequence (DNA): TGTGCCAGCCTGGGGACAGAATACGAGCAGTACTTC. Residues: CASLGTEYEQYF.

The V call is TRBV2, the J call TRBJ2-5, with 7 bases identical to TRBD1. V lost 3 bases, J lost 3 bases, and 7 bases stayed unmatched. CDR1 SNHLY and CDR2 FYNNEI come from the germline V gene. The CDR3 sequence is 15 residues long. CDR3: CASSDRDRSEETQYF. DNA for the CDR3: TGTGCCAGCAGTGACAGGGACAGATCGGAAGAGACCCAGTACTTC.

The chain joins TRBV7-2 to TRBJ2-1, with 11 bases that match TRBD2. With V trimmed by 3 bases and J by 6 bases, 4 bases remained unmatched. The V gene's germline CDR1 is SGHTA and CDR2 FQGNSA. The CDR3 has 15 residues. CDR3 residues: CASSFLSGRANEQFF. CDR3 bases: TGTGCCAGCAGCTTCCTTAGCGGGAGGGCCAATGAGCAGTTCTTC.

The gene calls are TRBV7-2 and TRBJ1-3, with D uncertain. From germline, CDR1 is SGHTA and CDR2 FQGNSA. This CDR3 region has 15 residues. Trimming stripped 3 bases from V and 4 bases from J, with 13 bases between. The CDR3: CASSFGGSPGNTIYF. As DNA, the CDR3 is TGTGCCAGCAGCTTCGGAGGGTCCCCGGGAAACACCATATATTTT.

This rearrangement joins TRBV7-2 to TRBJ2-5, with TRBD2 identical over 11 bases. This CDR3 has 14 residues. The V gene's germline CDR1 is SGHTA and CDR2 FQGNSA. V was pared by 6 bases and J by 7 bases, with 7 bases of the junction left unmatched. The CDR3 DNA is TGTGCCAGCAGACCGACTAGCGGGGTTGGGACCCAGTACTTC. Its protein is CASRPTSGVGTQYF.

This clone was seen a few times. The chain is built from TRBV7-2 and TRBJ2-1; weak D call: TRBD1 (5 bases). V dropped 4 bases and J dropped 4 bases, with 17 bases sitting between them. The length of the CDR3 is 16 residues. The germline V gene has CDR1 SGHTA and CDR2 FQGNSA. The CDR3 region is CASSSYRQQPYNEQFF. The CDR3 DNA is TGTGCCAGCAGCTCCTACCGACAGCAACCTTACAATGAGCAGTTCTTC.

This chain connects TRBV5-4 to TRBJ1-2; 7 bases are shared with TRBD1. The ends lost 4 bases at V and 1 base at J; junction bases unmatched: 7. The CDR3 has 15 amino acids. Germline assignment: CDR1 SGHNT and CDR2 YYREEE (reference sequence). The CDR3 sequence: CASSLRTGFNYGYTF. The CDR3 nucleotides read TGTGCCAGCAGCCTACGGACAGGTTTTAACTATGGCTACACCTTC.

The rearrangement uses TRBV10-3 and TRBJ1-1; 8 bases fit TRBD1. Germline V gene data show CDR1 as ENHRY and CDR2 as SYGVKD. V lost 6 bases to trimming and J lost 4 bases; unmatched junction nucleotides: 10. This CDR3 has 15 amino acids. The CDR3 region has the DNA TGTGCCATCAGGGATCTAGGACAGGGCCTCACTGAAGCTTTCTTT. Translated: CAIRDLGQGLTEAFF.

A word on this clone: Additional DNA sequences in this sample encode the identical CDR3. This chain uses TRBV4-1 with TRBJ1-4; 8 bases line up with TRBD1. The V gene's germline CDR1 is MGHRA and CDR2 YSYEKL. V lost 3 bases, J lost 10 bases, and 10 bases stayed unmatched. The CDR3 has 15 amino acids. The CDR3 DNA follows: TGCGCCAGCAGCCATCTCCAGGGGGCCGCTGCAAAACTGTTTTTT. As protein: CASSHLQGAAAKLFF.

The chain carries TRBV25-1 and TRBJ2-4; D is perhaps TRBD1 (5 bases). The germline V gene encodes CDR1 MGHDK and CDR2 SYGVNS. V lost 4 bases and J lost 1, with 14 bases in between. CDR3 length: 16 residues. CDR3 in DNA: TGTGCCAGCAGTGTAGGACAACCCGGGGCCAAAAACATTCAGTACTTC. It encodes CASSVGQPGAKNIQYF.

This chain joins TRBV6-5 and TRBJ1-1, with a possible D match to TRBD1 (5 bases). V lost 5 bases and J lost 1, with 11 bases in between. CDR1 MNHEY and CDR2 SVGAGI come from the germline V gene. This CDR3 region has 14 residues. The CDR3 sequence is CASSKGRRNTEAFF. In DNA form, the CDR3 reads TGTGCCAGCAGTAAGGGGCGGAGGAACACTGAAGCTTTCTTT.

This clone has a single count. The chain carries TRBV11-3 and TRBJ1-1; D gene unclear. V lost 3 bases and J lost 0, with 14 bases in between. Germline CDR1 and CDR2: SGHNT and YENEEA. The CDR3 runs to 16 residues. CDR3 loop: CASSFRQATMNTEAFF. CDR3 DNA: TGTGCCAGCAGCTTTAGGCAGGCAACCATGAACACTGAAGCTTTCTTT.

This rearrangement joins TRBV5-1 to TRBJ2-1; 7 bases are shared with TRBD2. Germline CDR1 is SGHRS and CDR2 is YFSETQ. The CDR3 sequence is 16 residues long. V dropped 5 bases and J dropped 6; count of bases not matched to a gene: 14. The DNA of the CDR3 is TGCGCCAGCAGTCCCCAAAGCGGGACCCCCCCCAATGAGCAGTTCTTC. Translation gives CASSPQSGTPPNEQFF.

This clone was seen more than once but under ten times. The rearrangement joins TRBV6-5 to TRBJ1-1; unclear D gene. Trimming took off 8 bases at V and 5 bases at J, with 12 bases between the two ends. This CDR3 spans 12 amino acids. Per germline, CDR1 MNHEY and CDR2 SVGAGI. CDR3 bases: TGTGCCAGCCGAGATATACGAACTGAAGCTTTCTTT. Its protein product is CASRDIRTEAFF.

The chain links TRBV14 to TRBJ2-7; the match to TRBD1 covers 9 bases. V shed 1 base, J shed 3 bases, and the junction held 4 bases outside the gene matches. Germline CDR1 reads SGHDN; CDR2 reads FVKESK. The CDR3 sequence is 15 residues long. The CDR3 coding sequence is TGTGCCAGCAGCCAAGGGTACAGGGGGCTCTACGAGCAGTACTTC. This translates into CASSQGYRGLYEQYF.

The CDR3, as DNA: TGTGCCAGCTCCCAACTTGCAGGGTCGCATGAAGCTTTCTTT. Encoded protein: CASSQLAGSHEAFF. The genes are TRBV18 and TRBJ1-1; possible D gene TRBD1, 5 bases. The ends were cut back, 6 bases at V and 7 bases at J, with 18 bases in the middle. The length of the CDR3 is 14 residues. CDR1 KGHSH and CDR2 LQKENI come from the germline V gene.

The chain couples TRBV10-2 to TRBJ2-5; no definite D call. The V and J ends lost 0 bases and 11 bases respectively, with 25 bases between them. Germline values: CDR1 WSHSY, CDR2 SAAADI. CDR3 length equals 17 residues. This CDR3 reads CASSESAILYDLRAQYF. CDR3 nucleotides: TGCGCCAGCAGTGAGTCGGCTATTCTTTATGACCTACGAGCGCAGTACTTC.

This rearrangement joins TRBV7-3 to TRBJ1-2, with a tentative D call TRBD1 (5 bases). The CDR3 runs 15 residues. Trimming stripped 8 bases from V and 1 base from J, with 17 bases between. Germline V CDR1 and CDR2: SGHTA, FQGTGA. In DNA form, the CDR3 reads TGTGCCAGCGGCCGTTCGGGACTGAATAACTATGGCTACACCTTC. As protein: CASGRSGLNNYGYTF.